This paragraph reports one T cell receptor beta chain. The target antigen is unknown. V lost 6 bases to trimming and J lost 0 bases; unmatched junction nucleotides: 6. CDR1 is DFQATT and CDR2 is SNEGSKA in the germline V gene (reference sequence). CDR3 length: 14 amino acids. This specimen comes from a study of CD8+CD57+ T cells in acquired aplastic anemia. Study background: Sorted CD4+ and CD8+ cells yielded DNA averaging around 3.2 ug.

CDR3 and TCR beta VDJ profiling relied on a genomic DNA template. TCRdb redid the calling of the reads with MiXCR, one entry per CDR3 protein. The table shows 200,000 to 250,000 distinct CDR3 sequences, with 65% occurring only once. Patients picked for sequencing had shown CD8+CD57+ cell expansion detected by flow cytometry. By the time of blood sampling, patients had still received no therapy. Notes on the study in general: Common to patients and controls were 25 to 30 CD8+ CDR3 sequences.

The sequenced sample was sorted CD4+, CD8+, or CD8+CD57+ T cells (not recorded which) from PBMCs. V usage is TRBV20-1 and J usage is TRBJ2-7; 9 positions agree with TRBD1. This receptor was identified in a human donor with aplastic anemia. The CDR3 bases are TGCAGTGCCCTTGGACAGGGGAGCTCCTACGAGCAGTACGTC. Translated: CSALGQGSSYEQYV.